The 20 T cell receptor beta chains reported below all come from one sample, sequenced in a study of blood T cell repertoires in COVID-19. Some clones are missing from TCRdb's copy, which holds only in-frame ones; the method was immunoSEQ multiplex PCR. Of approximately 93,000 clones in the sample, roughly 88% are singletons; the top ten hold about 26%. Sample: peripheral blood. These receptor sequences come from a man aged 45-60 years with active or convalescent COVID-19.

This clone is a singleton in its sample. The chain joins TRBV7-2 to TRBJ2-2; maybe TRBD1 (5 bases). This CDR3 contains 13 residues. Germline V gene data show CDR1 as SGHTA and CDR2 as FQGNSA. V lost 7 bases to trimming and J lost 5 bases, with 11 bases between them. The CDR3 coding sequence is TGTGCCAGCATCCGAGACAGAACCGGGGAGCTGTTTTTT. The encoded protein is CASIRDRTGELFF.

The CDR3 spells CASSQVGQVFGYTF. CDR3 DNA sequence: TGTGCCAGCAGCCAAGTGGGACAGGTGTTTGGCTACACCTTC. This chain uses TRBV14 with TRBJ1-2; 8 nucleotides align to TRBD1. Trimming at V came to 1 base and at J to 7 bases, leaving 5 bases not matched to a gene. There are 14 residues in the CDR3. Germline V gene data show CDR1 as SGHDN and CDR2 as FVKESK.

This clone showed up just once. V gene TRBV11-2 combines with J gene TRBJ1-1, with 9 bases lining up with TRBD1. Germline CDR1 reads SGHAT; CDR2 reads FQNNGV. The ends lost 1 base at V and 3 bases at J; junction bases unmatched: 6. The CDR3 loop spans 16 amino acids. The chain's CDR3 is CASSLGTGVYYTEAFF. CDR3 bases: TGTGCCAGCAGCTTAGGGACAGGGGTGTACTACACTGAAGCTTTCTTT.

This chain uses TRBV18 with TRBJ2-1; D is possibly TRBD2 (5 bases). The V and J ends lost 2 bases and 6 bases respectively, with 11 bases between them. Looked up from germline, CDR1 is KGHSH and CDR2 is LQKENI. CDR3 size: 14 residues. This CDR3 reads CASSPSVAGNEQFF. The CDR3 DNA is TGTGCCAGCTCACCATCTGTGGCGGGCAATGAGCAGTTCTTC.

This chain uses TRBV6-6 with TRBJ2-3; 9 nucleotides line up with TRBD2. The V and J ends lost 6 bases and 4 bases, in that order; junction bases with no gene match: 5. This CDR3 region has 14 residues. Per the germline V gene, CDR1 is MNHNY and CDR2 is SVGAGI (reference sequence). CDR3 nucleotides: TGTGCCAGCAGATTTAGCGGGAGCGCAGATACGCAGTATTTT. Translated: CASRFSGSADTQYF.

The V call is TRBV6-5, the J call TRBJ1-1, with a weak D call TRBD1 (6 bases). The CDR3 covers 13 residues. V gave up 10 bases and J gave up 1 base, with 13 bases separating them. Germline values: CDR1 MNHEY, CDR2 SVGAGI. For the CDR3, the DNA is TGTGCCACACCGCGGACAGCGAACACTGAAGCTTTCTTT. Encoded protein: CATPRTANTEAFF.

The chain uses TRBV3-1 (or the pseudogene TRBV3-2) and TRBJ2-6; 7 positions match TRBD1. Germline CDR1 LGHDT, CDR2 YNNKEL (reference sequence). CDR3 length equals 15 residues. J was trimmed by 1 base and V by 7 bases; bases with no gene match: 4. The CDR3, as DNA: TGTGCCAGCAACAACAGGGGATCTGGGGCCAACGTCCTGACTTTC. Its translation is CASNNRGSGANVLTF.

The chain couples TRBV2 to TRBJ1-4, with D tentatively TRBD1 (6 bases). The CDR3 has 13 residues. Germline lookup yields CDR1 SNHLY and CDR2 FYNNEI. Trimming shortened V by 6 bases and J by 7 bases, and 12 bases separated the two germline ends. The DNA of the CDR3 is TGTGCCAGCAGAAATGACAGGTTTGAAAAACTGTTTTTT. This gives the protein CASRNDRFEKLFF.

The chain couples TRBV19 to TRBJ2-5; TRBD2 matches 8 bases. Germline-derived CDR1 and CDR2 are LNHDA and SQIVND (reference sequence). V shed 6 bases and J 4 bases; nucleotides not matched to a gene: 4. The CDR3 is 13 residues long. The CDR3 DNA reads as TGTGCCAGTAGCCCGGGACTAGGAGAGACCCAGTACTTC. Its protein is CASSPGLGETQYF. The complete variable domain, with remaining parts taken from reference TRBV19 and TRBJ2-5, reads DGGITQSPKYLFRKEGQNVTLSCEQNLNHDAMYWYRQDPGQGLRLIYYSQIVNDFQKGDIAEGYSVSREKKESFPLTVTSAQKNPTAFYLCASSPGLGETQYFGPGTRLLVL.

The gene calls are TRBV24-1 and TRBJ2-3, with 14 positions matching TRBD2. This CDR3 region has 16 residues. Trimming at V came to 3 bases and at J to 6 bases, leaving 4 bases not matched to a gene. Germline V CDR1 and CDR2: KGHDR, SFDVKD. Here the CDR3 DNA reads TGTGCCACCAGTGATCCGGGACTAGCGGGGGACGATACGCAGTATTTT. The encoded protein is CATSDPGLAGDDTQYF.

J is TRBJ1-1 and V is TRBV12-3 or TRBV12-4, with no clear D. V dropped 8 bases and J dropped 0 bases, with 10 bases sitting between them. There are 13 residues in the CDR3. Here the CDR3 reads CASLRVMNTEAFF. The CDR3 DNA follows: TGTGCCAGCTTGCGGGTTATGAACACTGAAGCTTTCTTT.

The rearrangement links TRBV6-2 or TRBV6-3 to TRBJ1-2; D is unclear. CDR1 is MNHEY and CDR2 is SVGEGT in the germline V gene. The CDR3 sequence is 13 residues long. The V gene lost 0 bases and the J gene lost 6 bases, with 8 bases spanning the gap. The CDR3: CASSYSRQNGYTF. Written as DNA, the CDR3 is TGTGCCAGCAGTTACTCGAGGCAGAATGGCTACACCTTC.

The chain has TRBV11-3 and TRBJ2-7, with 8 nucleotides matching TRBD1. Germline V lookup: CDR1 SGHNT, CDR2 YENEEA. The CDR3 runs to 15 residues. The ends lost 5 bases at V and 0 bases at J; junction bases unmatched: 6. CDR3 region: CASSTRQGPSYEQYF. In DNA, the CDR3 is TGTGCCAGCAGCACCCGACAGGGGCCCTCCTACGAGCAGTACTTC.

Regarding this clone: An end of the junction does not agree with germline; a read error may underlie this. The chain employs TRBV6-2 or TRBV6-3 and TRBJ1-5; weak D call: TRBD1 (6 bases). Germline V CDR1 and CDR2: MNHEY, SVGEGT. This CDR3 spans 14 amino acids. The CDR3 here is CASSYLDSTQPQHF. The CDR3 nucleotides read TGTGCCAGCAGTTACTTGGACAGCACTCAGCCCCAGCATTTT.

The chain carries TRBV6-5 and TRBJ2-1, with 10 nucleotides matching TRBD1. V trimming: 10 bases; J trimming: 4 bases; junction bases outside the gene matches: 10. The CDR3 contains 15 residues. From germline, CDR1 is MNHEY and CDR2 SVGAGI. The DNA for the CDR3 is TGTGCCACCTCCAGCCGGGACAGGGGTTACAATGAGCAGTTCTTC. Its protein product is CATSSRDRGYNEQFF.

The genes are TRBV19 and TRBJ2-2, with D perhaps matching TRBD1 (5 bases). Trimming cost V 6 bases and J 0 bases, with 8 bases left between them. Germline V gene sequence: CDR1 LNHDA, CDR2 SQIVND (reference sequence). The CDR3 sequence is 14 residues long. The CDR3 coding sequence is TGTGCCAGTAGACAGGTACCGAACACCGGGGAGCTGTTTTTT. Residues: CASRQVPNTGELFF. Drawing the rest from reference TRBV19 and TRBJ2-2, the complete variable domain is DGGITQSPKYLFRKEGQNVTLSCEQNLNHDAMYWYRQDPGQGLRLIYYSQIVNDFQKGDIAEGYSVSREKKESFPLTVTSAQKNPTAFYLCASRQVPNTGELFFGEGSRLTVL.

J is TRBJ2-7 and V is TRBV6-5; 7 bases fit TRBD1. Germline V CDR1 and CDR2: MNHEY, SVGAGI. This CDR3 has 14 amino acids. Unmatched junction bases numbered 4, after V lost 5 bases and J lost 0 bases. The CDR3 nucleotides are TGTGCCAGCAGTCAGACAGGGACCTCCTACGAGCAGTACTTC. It translates to CASSQTGTSYEQYF.

The V gene is TRBV28, the J gene TRBJ2-5; no clear D. This CDR3 has 11 amino acids. V dropped 5 bases and J dropped 7 bases, with 8 bases sitting between them. Germline CDR1 and CDR2: MDHEN and SYDVKM. CDR3 protein: CASSPQRTQYF. CDR3 bases: TGTGCCAGCAGTCCTCAGCGGACCCAGTACTTC.

The chain uses TRBV27 and TRBJ2-2, with D unclear. The CDR3 extends over 15 amino acids. The V end was cut by 2 bases, the J end by 2 bases, with 9 bases between. CDR1 and CDR2 (germline): MNHEY, SMNVEV (reference sequence). In DNA form, the CDR3 reads TGTGCCAGCAGTTTAGAACAGATTAACACCGGGGAGCTGTTTTTT. Its protein product is CASSLEQINTGELFF.

The chain uses TRBV3-1 (or the pseudogene TRBV3-2) and TRBJ2-2; perhaps TRBD1 as D (6 bases). Germline V lookup: CDR1 LGHDT, CDR2 YNNKEL (reference sequence). The CDR3 is 15 residues long. Trimming removed 3 bases from V and 5 bases from J, with 13 bases in between. The CDR3 protein is CASSQRTVQTGELFF. DNA for the CDR3: TGTGCCAGCAGCCAGAGGACAGTGCAAACCGGGGAGCTGTTTTTT.